The 4 T cell receptor beta chains listed next were all sequenced from one sample in a study of cytomegalovirus exposure and HLA in healthy donors. Amplification used 60 Vbeta primers and 13 Jbeta primers. Clones were read by immunoSEQ multiplex PCR, and TCRdb kept only the in-frame ones, dropping some. The table shows about 120,000 clones, with about 69% occurring only once. Input material: PBMCs. Receptor source: a woman between 18 and 29 years old in good health and CMV-seronegative.

Comments on this clone: Germline and junction disagree at one end, which may indicate a read error. V gene TRBV7-7 combines with J gene TRBJ1-5; D not certain. This CDR3 comprises 15 residues. Germline V gene lookup returns CDR1 SSHAT and CDR2 FNYEAQ (reference sequence). The CDR3 loop is CASSDDKFSNQPQHF. DNA for the CDR3: TGTGCTAGCAGCGACGACAAGTTTAGCAATCAGCCCCAGCATTTT.

This clone appeared many times. The CDR3 sequence: CASSASETMNTEAFF. The DNA for the CDR3 is TGCGCCAGCAGTGCATCGGAGACTATGAACACTGAAGCTTTCTTT. This chain links TRBV10-2 with TRBJ1-1; no firm D call. Trimming took 4 bases from V and 0 from J, leaving 12 bases between them. The length of the CDR3 is 15 residues. The germline V gene encodes CDR1 WSHSY and CDR2 SAAADI.

The chain recombines TRBV7-9 with TRBJ2-6; D is undetermined. CDR1 SEHNR and CDR2 FQNEAQ come from the germline V gene (reference sequence). Trimming removed 2 bases from V and 0 bases from J, with 11 bases in between. The CDR3 is 17 amino acids. The CDR3 DNA sequence: TGTGCCAGCAGCTTACGGCAGAGCGCCTCTGGGGCCAACGTCCTGACTTTC. Encoded protein: CASSLRQSASGANVLTF. Full variable domain (outside the CDR3, taken from reference TRBV7-9 and TRBJ2-6): DTGVSQNPRHKITKRGQNVTFRCDPISEHNRLYWYRQTLGQGPEFLTYFQNEAQLEKSRLLSDRFSAERPKGSFSTLEIQRTEQGDSAMYLCASSLRQSASGANVLTFGAGSRLTVL.

V gene TRBV29-1 combines with J gene TRBJ2-3; D unclear. The CDR3 length is 14 residues. Trimming removed 3 bases at V and 0 bases at J, with 10 bases between. CDR1 is SQVTM, CDR2 ANQGSEA, per germline. The CDR3 DNA follows: TGCAGCGTTGAGGATGAGACTAGCACAGATACGCAGTATTTT. Protein: CSVEDETSTDTQYF.